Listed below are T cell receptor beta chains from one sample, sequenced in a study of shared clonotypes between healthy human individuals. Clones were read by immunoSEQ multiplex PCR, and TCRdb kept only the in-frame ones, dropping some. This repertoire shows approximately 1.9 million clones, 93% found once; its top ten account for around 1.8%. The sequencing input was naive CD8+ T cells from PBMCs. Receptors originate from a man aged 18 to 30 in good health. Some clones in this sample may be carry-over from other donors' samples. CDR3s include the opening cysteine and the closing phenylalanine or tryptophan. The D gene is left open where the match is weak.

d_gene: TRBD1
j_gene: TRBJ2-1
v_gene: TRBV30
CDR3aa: CAWDPGQRDNEQFF

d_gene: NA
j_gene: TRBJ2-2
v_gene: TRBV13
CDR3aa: CASSLFGSMDTGELFF

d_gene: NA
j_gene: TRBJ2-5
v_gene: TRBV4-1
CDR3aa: CASSQDLTYQETQYF

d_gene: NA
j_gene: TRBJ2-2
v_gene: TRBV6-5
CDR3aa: CASSYSMGKNTGELFF

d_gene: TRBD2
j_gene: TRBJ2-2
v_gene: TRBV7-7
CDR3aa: CASSSLLAGGRGGELFF

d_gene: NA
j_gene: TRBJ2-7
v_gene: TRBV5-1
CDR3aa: CASWGGYEQYF

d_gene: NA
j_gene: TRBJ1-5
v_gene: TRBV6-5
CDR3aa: CASSSREDREPQHF

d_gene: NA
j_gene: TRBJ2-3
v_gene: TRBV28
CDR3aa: CASTRSAVGADTQYF

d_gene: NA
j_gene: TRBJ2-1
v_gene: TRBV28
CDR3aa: CASYRMGYNEQFF

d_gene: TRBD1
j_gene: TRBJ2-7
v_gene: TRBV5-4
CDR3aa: CASSIDTGQPPKF

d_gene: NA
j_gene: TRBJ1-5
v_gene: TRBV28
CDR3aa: CASKALTQQAQHF

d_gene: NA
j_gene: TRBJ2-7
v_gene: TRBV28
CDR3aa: CASGRGPVYEQYF

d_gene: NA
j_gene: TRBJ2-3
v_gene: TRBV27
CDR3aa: CASSLLSASGTDTQYF

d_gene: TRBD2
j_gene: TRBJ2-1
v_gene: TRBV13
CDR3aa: CASSLRLAGVSYNEQFF

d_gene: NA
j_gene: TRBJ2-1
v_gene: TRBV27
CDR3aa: CASSLRAAGVSYNEQFF

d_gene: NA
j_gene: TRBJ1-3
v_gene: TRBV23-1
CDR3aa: CASSQSAGSSGNTIYF

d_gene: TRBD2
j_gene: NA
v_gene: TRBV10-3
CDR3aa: CAISDLAGGPYEQYF

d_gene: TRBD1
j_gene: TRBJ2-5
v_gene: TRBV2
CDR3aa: CASSDGTAETQYF

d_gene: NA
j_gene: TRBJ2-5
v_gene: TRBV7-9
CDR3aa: CASSFGWGQETQYF

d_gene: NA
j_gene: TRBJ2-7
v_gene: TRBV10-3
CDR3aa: CAISERVRGSYEQYF

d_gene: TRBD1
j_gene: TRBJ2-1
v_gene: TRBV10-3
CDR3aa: CAISVLGDRLAYNEQFF

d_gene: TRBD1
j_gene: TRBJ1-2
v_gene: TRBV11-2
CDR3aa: CASSFPRTGGWKGYTF

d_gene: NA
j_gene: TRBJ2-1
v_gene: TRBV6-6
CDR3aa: CASSHGRGQFF

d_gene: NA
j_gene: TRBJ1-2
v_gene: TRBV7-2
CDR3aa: CASSLRESYYGYTF

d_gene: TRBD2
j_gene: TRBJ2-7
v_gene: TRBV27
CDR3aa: CASSLSNGTSGRGFYEQYF

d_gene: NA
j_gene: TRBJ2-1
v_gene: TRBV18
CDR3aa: CASSPMGLALLLGAWQFF

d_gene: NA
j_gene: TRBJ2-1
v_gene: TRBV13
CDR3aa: CASSSRGPGSGEQFF

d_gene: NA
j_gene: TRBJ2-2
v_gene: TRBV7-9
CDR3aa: CASSSGSGELFF

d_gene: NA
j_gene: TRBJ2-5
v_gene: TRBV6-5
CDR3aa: CASSYAWRAQETQYF

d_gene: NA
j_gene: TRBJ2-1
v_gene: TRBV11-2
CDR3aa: CASSWGEDEQFF

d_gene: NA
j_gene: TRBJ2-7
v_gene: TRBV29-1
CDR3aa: CSGGGQGAYEQYF

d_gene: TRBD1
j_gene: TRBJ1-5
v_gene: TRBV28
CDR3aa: CASSWARTGSRQPQHF

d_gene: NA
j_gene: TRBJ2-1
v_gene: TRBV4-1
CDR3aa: CASSQELGPSSYNEQFF

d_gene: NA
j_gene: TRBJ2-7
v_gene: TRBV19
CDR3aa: CASSPPDAYEQYF

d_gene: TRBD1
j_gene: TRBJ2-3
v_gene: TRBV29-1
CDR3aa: CSVGPGQGTDTQYF

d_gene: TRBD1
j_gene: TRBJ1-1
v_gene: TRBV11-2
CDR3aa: CASSWTGNTEAFF

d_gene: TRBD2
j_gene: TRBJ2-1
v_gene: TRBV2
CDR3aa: CASSELAGANNEQFF

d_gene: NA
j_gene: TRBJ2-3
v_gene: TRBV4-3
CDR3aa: CASSQGTDATDTQYF

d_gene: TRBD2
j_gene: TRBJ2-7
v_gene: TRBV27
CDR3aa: CASSWLAGAYEQYF

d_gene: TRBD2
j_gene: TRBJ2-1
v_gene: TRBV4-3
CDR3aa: CASSQGSGSSYNEQFF